The sequence of this TCR beta chain was determined in a study of response to subunit inactivated influenza vaccine. Study observations and caveats: A suggestion made by the authors is that each seasonal influenza vaccination recruits few new T cells.

A single record per CDR3 protein comes from TCRdb applying MiXCR to the RT-PCR reads. The repertoire has 500,000 to 600,000 distinct CDR3 sequences, 10% to 15% of them found once; the top ten carry 10% to 15%. CDR3 length equals 15 residues. Germline lookup yields CDR1 SGHTA and CDR2 FQGNSA. J gave up 9 bases and V 2 bases, and 6 bases lay outside the gene matches. This clonotype was detected only a few times. Its antigen is unknown. This chain uses TRBV7-2 with TRBJ1-6, with 8 bases fitting TRBD1. The input for sequencing was PBMCs from blood, taken about 40 days after vaccination. The TCR was taken from a man aged 50-59 years who received an inactivated influenza vaccine. CDR3 DNA: TGTGCCAGCAGCTTACCAGGGGGCTACTTTTCACCCCTCCACTTT. Residues: CASSLPGGYFSPLHF.